The 8 T cell receptor beta chains given below trace back to one sample, sequenced in a study of Graves' ophthalmopathy and Graves' hyperthyroidism. Amplified material comprised TCR beta CDR3 regions derived from RNA transcripts. First-round RT-PCR relied on HTBI primers, and a second-round multiplex PCR came next. A single record per CDR3 protein comes from TCRdb applying MiXCR to the multiplex PCR reads. The table has roughly 170,000 distinct CDR3 sequences, around 40% seen once. The sequenced material came from peripheral blood. Receptors were obtained from a young man with Graves' ophthalmopathy.

This clonotype was observed at least ten times. V and J are TRBV5-6 and TRBJ2-4; 7 bases match TRBD2. The germline CDR1 and CDR2 sequences are SGHDT and YYEEEE. V trimming: 6 bases; J trimming: 7 bases; junction bases outside the gene matches: 4. The CDR3 totals 12 residues. The CDR3 DNA follows: TGTGCCAGCACCTACGGGGGGAACATTCAGTACTTC. Protein: CASTYGGNIQYF.

The rearrangement links TRBV6-5 to TRBJ1-1, with D tentatively TRBD1 (5 bases). The CDR3 extends over 12 amino acids. The V end was cut by 4 bases, the J end by 5 bases, with 8 bases between. Germline CDR1 reads MNHEY; CDR2 reads SVGAGI. CDR3 residues: CASSSSGTEAFF. For the CDR3, the DNA is TGTGCCAGCAGTTCCTCAGGGACTGAAGCTTTCTTT.

This clonotype was observed many times. V usage is TRBV6-5 and J usage is TRBJ1-2; D gene unclear. From germline, CDR1 is MNHEY and CDR2 SVGAGI. CDR3 size: 17 residues. V was cut by 0 bases and J by 7 bases, with 21 bases left in between. CDR3 region: CASSYSSLEGGLGGYTF. Here the CDR3 DNA reads TGTGCCAGCAGTTACTCCTCCCTGGAGGGAGGGTTAGGTGGCTACACCTTC.

This clonotype was found a few times. The genes are TRBV13 and TRBJ2-7; D ambiguous. The V gene lost 3 bases and the J gene lost 6 bases, with 12 bases spanning the gap. Germline loops: CDR1 PRHDT, CDR2 FYEKMQ (reference sequence). The CDR3 consists of 13 residues. The CDR3 DNA reads TGTGCCAGCAGCTTCGGGCTGAAGGGCGAGCAGTACTTC. Amino acid sequence: CASSFGLKGEQYF.

The chain combines TRBV6-1 with TRBJ1-6; no clear D. V lost 7 bases to trimming and J lost 14 bases, with 12 bases between them. CDR1 is MNHNS, CDR2 SASEGT, per germline. The CDR3 runs 11 residues. The CDR3 coding sequence is TGTGCCAGCACTAGGGATGGAACCCTCCACTTT. It translates to CASTRDGTLHF.

The rearrangement joins TRBV13 to TRBJ2-5; no reliable D call. The CDR3 runs 13 residues. Germline values: CDR1 PRHDT, CDR2 FYEKMQ (reference sequence). Deletions cut 2 bases from V and 1 base from J, with 5 bases between. The CDR3 protein is CASSLTTQETQYF. The CDR3 nucleotides read TGTGCCAGCAGCTTAACCACCCAAGAGACCCAGTACTTC.

The sample holds many counts of this clonotype. The rearrangement joins TRBV12-3 or TRBV12-4 to TRBJ1-5, with D tentatively TRBD1 (5 bases). The CDR3 sequence is 15 residues long. Trimming removed 0 bases from V and 1 base from J, with 7 bases in between. CDR3 coding DNA: TGTGCCAGCAGTTTAGCGGGACGGAGCAATCAGCCCCAGCATTTT. The encoded protein is CASSLAGRSNQPQHF.

The rearrangement links TRBV2 to TRBJ2-5, with TRBD1 as a possible D gene (6 bases). This CDR3 has 15 amino acids. V was clipped by 2 bases and J by 0 bases, with 10 bases between them. CDR1 and CDR2 (germline): SNHLY, FYNNEI. CDR3 region: CASSENAGDQETQYF. The CDR3 DNA reads as TGTGCCAGCAGTGAAAATGCAGGGGACCAAGAGACCCAGTACTTC.